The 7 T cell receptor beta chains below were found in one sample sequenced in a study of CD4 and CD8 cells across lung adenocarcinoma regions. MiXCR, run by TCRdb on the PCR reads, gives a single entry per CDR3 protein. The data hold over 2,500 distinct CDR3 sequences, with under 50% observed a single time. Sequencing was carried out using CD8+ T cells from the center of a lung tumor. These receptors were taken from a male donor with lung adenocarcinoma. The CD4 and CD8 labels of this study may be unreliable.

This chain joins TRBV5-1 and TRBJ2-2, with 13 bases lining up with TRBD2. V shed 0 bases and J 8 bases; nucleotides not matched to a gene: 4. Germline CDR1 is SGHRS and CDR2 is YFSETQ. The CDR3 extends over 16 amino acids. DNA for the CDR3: TGCGCCAGCAGCTTGGCGGGACTAGCGGGACGGGGGGAGCTGTTTTTT. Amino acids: CASSLAGLAGRGELFF.

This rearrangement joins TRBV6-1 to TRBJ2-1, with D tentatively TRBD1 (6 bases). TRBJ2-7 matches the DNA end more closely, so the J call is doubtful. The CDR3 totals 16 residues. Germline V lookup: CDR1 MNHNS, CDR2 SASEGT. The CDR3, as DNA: TGTGCCAGCAGTACACTTGACAGGTCTAGATCCAATGAGCAGTACTTC. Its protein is CASSTLDRSRSNEQYF.

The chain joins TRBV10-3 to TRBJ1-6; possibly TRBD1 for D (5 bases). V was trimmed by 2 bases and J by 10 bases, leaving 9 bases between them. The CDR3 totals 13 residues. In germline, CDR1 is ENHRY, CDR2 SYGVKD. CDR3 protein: CAISEEGRSPLHF. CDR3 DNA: TGTGCCATCAGTGAGGAGGGGCGATCACCCCTCCACTTT.

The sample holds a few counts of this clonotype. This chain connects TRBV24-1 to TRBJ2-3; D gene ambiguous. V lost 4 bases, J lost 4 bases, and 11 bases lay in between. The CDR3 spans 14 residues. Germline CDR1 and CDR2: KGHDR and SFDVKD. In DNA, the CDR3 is TGTGCCACCAGTGAGAGGACGGAGCCAGATACGCAGTATTTT. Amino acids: CATSERTEPDTQYF.

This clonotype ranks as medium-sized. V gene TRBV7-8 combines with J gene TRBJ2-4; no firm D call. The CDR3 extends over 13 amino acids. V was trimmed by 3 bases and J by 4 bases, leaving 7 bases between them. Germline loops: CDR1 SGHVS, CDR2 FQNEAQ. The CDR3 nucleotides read TGTGCCAGCAGCTTTAGGGCGAAAAACATTCAGTACTTC. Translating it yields CASSFRAKNIQYF. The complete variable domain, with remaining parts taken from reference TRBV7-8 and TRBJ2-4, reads GAGVSQSPRYKVAKRGQDVALRCDPISGHVSLFWYQQALGQGPEFLTYFQNEAQLDKSGLPSDRFFAERPEGSVSTLKIQRTQQEDSAVYLCASSFRAKNIQYFGAGTRLSVL.

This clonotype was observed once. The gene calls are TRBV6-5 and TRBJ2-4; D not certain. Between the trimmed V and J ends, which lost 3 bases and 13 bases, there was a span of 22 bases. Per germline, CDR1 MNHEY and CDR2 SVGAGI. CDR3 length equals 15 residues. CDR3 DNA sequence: TGTGCCAGCAGTTATGGTCCTGGAGAGGTCAATGAGCAGTACTTC. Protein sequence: CASSYGPGEVNEQYF.

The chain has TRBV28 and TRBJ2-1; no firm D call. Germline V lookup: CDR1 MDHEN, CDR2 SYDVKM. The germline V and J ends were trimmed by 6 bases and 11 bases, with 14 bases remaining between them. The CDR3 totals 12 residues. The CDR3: CASSQYPVQQFF. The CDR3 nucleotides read TGTGCCAGCAGCCAGTACCCGGTACAGCAGTTCTTC.